Included here is one T cell receptor (beta chain) sequence, with context. This specimen comes from a study of blood T cell repertoires in COVID-19. Study-wide background: Collection of acute and convalescent COVID-19 samples took place in the United States, Italy and Spain. The cDNA or gDNA used as material had been derived from T cells, B-cell-depleted T cells, or PBMCs.

From germline, CDR1 is PRHDT and CDR2 FYEKMQ (reference sequence). The CDR3 loop spans 16 amino acids. V shed 3 bases and J 2 bases; nucleotides not matched to a gene: 7. Authors' processing steps: Cell counts per sample came from amplifying reference gene primers. The method was immunoSEQ multiplex PCR; TCRdb's version includes in-frame clones alone and lacks a portion of them. That table supplies the V and J calls and clone size; D and trimming were determined from the DNA. This table has about 270,000 clones, roughly 84% appearing once. Material for sequencing was peripheral blood. The sequence was collected from a woman aged 18-35 years with acute or convalescent COVID-19. This rearrangement joins TRBV13 to TRBJ2-7; 10 bases fit TRBD1. CDR3 DNA: TGTGCCAGCAGCTTCAGCCGGGACAGGGGCACCTACGAGCAGTACTTC. Translation gives CASSFSRDRGTYEQYF.